This T cell receptor (beta chain) comes out of a study of T cell responses to AZD1222 COVID-19 vaccine. Study-wide findings and caveats: The study found vaccine-associated CD4 TCRs spanning spike, dominant at 160-218 and 743-854.

CDR3 size: 14 residues. Trimming cost V 4 bases and J 1 base, with 10 bases left between them. Germline V CDR1 and CDR2: KGHSH, LQKENI. Notes on this clone: The antigen is unknown.

This table comes from immunoSEQ multiplex PCR, and its TCRdb copy is limited to in-frame clones, with some not included. Of 120,000 to 150,000 clones in the sample, 86% were seen once. This receptor was identified in an adult who received the AZD1222 COVID-19 vaccine. The starting material was peripheral blood, obtained 28 days after the second AZD1222 dose. The chain uses TRBV18 and TRBJ1-2; possibly TRBD1 for D (6 bases). CDR3 in DNA: TGTGCCAGCTCACAAACAGGGCTTAACTATGGCTACACCTTC. It translates to CASSQTGLNYGYTF. The full variable domain, rest sourced from reference TRBV18 and TRBJ1-2, is NAGVMQNPRHLVRRRGQEARLRCSPMKGHSHVYWYRQLPEEGLKFMVYLQKENIIDESGMPKERFSAEFPKEGPSILRIQQVVRGDSAAYFCASSQTGLNYGYTFGSGTRLTVV.